What follows are 12 T cell receptor beta chains derived from one specimen sequenced in a study of OX40 agonist ivuxolimab in advanced cancers. The assay was immunoSEQ multiplex PCR, and TCRdb's table has in-frame clones only and misses some. In the table there are roughly 60,000 clones, roughly 80% of which are singletons. The specimen was CD4+ or CD8+ T cells sorted from blood, collected in a trial of the OX40 agonist ivuxolimab. The receptor set was obtained from an adult with an advanced solid tumor such as melanoma, head and neck, liver or kidney cancer.

This rearrangement joins TRBV6-6 to TRBJ2-1, with 8 bases lining up with TRBD2. CDR1 and CDR2 (germline): MNHNY, SVGAGI (reference sequence). The junction had 5 bases not matched to a gene; V was cut back by 6 bases and J by 7 bases. The CDR3 extends over 13 amino acids. In DNA, the CDR3 is TGTGCCAGCAGCCTAGCGGGCTTGAATGAGCAGTTCTTC. Translating it yields CASSLAGLNEQFF.

The rearrangement joins TRBV4-3 to TRBJ2-1; 9 nucleotides match TRBD2. CDR3 length equals 16 residues. V was clipped by 2 bases and J by 0 bases; unmatched bases: 2. Germline CDR1 reads LGHNA; CDR2 reads YSLEER. Written as DNA, the CDR3 is TGCGCCAGCAGCCAACGAGCGGGAGGCTCCTACAATGAGCAGTTCTTC. Its protein is CASSQRAGGSYNEQFF.

V is TRBV2 and J is TRBJ2-5; D might be TRBD1 (6 bases). Judging by the DNA end, TRBJ2-7 fits better; the J call may be wrong. The CDR3 is 15 residues long. The V gene's germline CDR1 is SNHLY and CDR2 FYNNEI. The CDR3, as DNA: TGTGCCACCAGAACACTAGGGGGACACACCGACGAGCAGTACTTC. This sequence encodes CATRTLGGHTDEQYF.

V and J are TRBV7-2 and TRBJ2-7, with D hard to call. V was cut by 2 bases and J by 3 bases, with 14 bases left in between. The length of the CDR3 is 15 residues. CDR1 is SGHTA and CDR2 is FQGNSA in the germline V gene. CDR3 sequence reads: CASSLRSERNYEQYF. As DNA, the CDR3 is TGTGCCAGCAGCTTAAGGTCCGAGCGCAACTACGAGCAGTACTTC.

The V gene is TRBV7-3, the J gene TRBJ2-3; TRBD2 agrees at 7 bases. This CDR3 spans 14 amino acids. Unmatched junction bases numbered 5, after V lost 6 bases and J lost 2 bases. Germline V gene data show CDR1 as SGHTA and CDR2 as FQGTGA. The CDR3 protein is CASRKGLHTDTQYF. The CDR3 DNA reads as TGTGCCAGCAGAAAGGGACTACACACAGATACGCAGTATTTT.

This sequence joins TRBV4-3 and TRBJ1-5, with TRBD1 matching 7 bases. V was pared by 0 bases and J by 5 bases, with 4 bases of the junction left unmatched. Germline V lookup: CDR1 LGHNA, CDR2 YSLEER. The CDR3 covers 15 residues. The CDR3 here is CASSQDTGAYQPQHF. The CDR3 nucleotides are TGCGCCAGCAGCCAAGATACAGGGGCCTATCAGCCCCAGCATTTT.

The V and J genes are TRBV29-1 and TRBJ1-2, with D perhaps TRBD1 (5 bases). Germline CDR1 reads SQVTM; CDR2 reads ANQGSEA. This CDR3 spans 11 amino acids. Trimming stripped 6 bases from V and 8 bases from J, with 13 bases between. CDR3 sequence: CSVPTGHGYTF. Written as DNA, the CDR3 is TGCAGCGTGCCCACAGGCCACGGCTACACCTTC.

V is TRBV5-1 and J is TRBJ2-1; D is possibly TRBD2 (6 bases). The V gene lost 0 bases and the J gene lost 9 bases, with 19 bases spanning the gap. This CDR3 is 16 amino acids long. Germline lookup yields CDR1 SGHRS and CDR2 YFSETQ. The CDR3 spells CASSLVFSGEGGEQFF. As DNA, the CDR3 is TGCGCCAGCAGCTTGGTATTTAGCGGAGAGGGAGGTGAGCAGTTCTTC.

The rearrangement joins TRBV7-3 to TRBJ2-3; TRBD2 agrees at 8 bases. Germline V lookup: CDR1 SGHTA, CDR2 FQGTGA. J gave up 1 base and V 5 bases, and 8 bases lay outside the gene matches. The CDR3 covers 16 residues. The CDR3 DNA sequence: TGTGCCAGCAGCCCCCCCGGGACTAGGGGCACAGATACGCAGTATTTT. Amino acids: CASSPPGTRGTDTQYF.

The rearrangement links TRBV30 to TRBJ1-5; no firm D call. Germline V CDR1 and CDR2: GTSNPN, SVGIG (reference sequence). The V and J ends lost 2 bases and 0 bases respectively, with 14 bases between them. The CDR3 spans 16 residues. The CDR3 loop reads CAWSPLTGYSNQPQHF. CDR3 nucleotides: TGTGCCTGGAGTCCATTGACGGGTTATAGCAATCAGCCCCAGCATTTT.

The chain links TRBV7-2 to TRBJ2-5, with D perhaps matching TRBD1 or TRBD2 (5 bases each). Judging by the DNA end, TRBJ2-7 fits better; the J call may be wrong. The germline gives CDR1 SGHTA, CDR2 FQGNSA. This CDR3 is 15 amino acids long. CDR3 nucleotides: TGTGCCAGCAGCTTAAACGGGGCCGGAGCCTACGAGCAGTACTTC. Translation: CASSLNGAGAYEQYF.

The chain recombines TRBV6-6 with TRBJ2-7; D uncertain. The germline V gene has CDR1 MNHNY and CDR2 SVGAGI (reference sequence). This CDR3 region has 13 residues. The germline V and J ends were trimmed by 6 bases and 4 bases, with 13 bases remaining between them. The CDR3 DNA is TGTGCCAGCAGGAAAAGAGACCAGTACGAGCAGTACGTC. It is translated as CASRKRDQYEQYV.